Listed here is a single T cell receptor (beta chain). The specificity of this receptor is unknown. Base quality data are lacking; no much larger clone is found one base away. Genomic DNA was isolated using the QIAamp DNA Blood Mini Kit and then sent out for immunoSEQ repertoire analysis. Multiplex PCR was used to amplify CDR3 regions from a standard amount of genomic DNA template. PCR products were sequenced on an Illumina platform. In the original analysis: Sequences were aligned to a reference, with V, D and J gene definitions taken from IMGT. To get rid of PCR and sequencing errors, closely related sequences were merged using a nearest-neighbor clustering algorithm. V, D and J usage in productive unique and total sequences was analyzed using ImmunoSEQ Analyzer tools and R version 3.6.1. TCRdb retrieved this table from immuneACCESS and kept in-frame rearrangements only. Not all clones are present; in checked studies, unresolved V genes account for under half, and no reason is known for the remainder. From that table come the V and J calls and clone size; the DNA was used to work out D and trimming. Counted in this sample were approximately 2,300 clones; around 90% of them appeared once. 7% to 10% of the sample is held by the ten biggest clonotypes.

This sample was taken from a study of immunodeficiency (dated by TCRdb to 2018 to 2020). Study-level background: To search for oligoclonality and VDJ recombination defects, the researchers carried out a repertoire analysis. The study at large found these results: In the entropy comparisons of patients against healthy controls, patients were shown as n=3 (open circles), and an effect of thymic development was suggested only as a possibility. Based on top-100 and total clonotype frequencies, severe oligoclonality showed up in patient CD8+ T cells, whereas patient CD4+ T cells did not show severe oligoclonality. Between patients and controls, productive entropy and V-J pairing of CD4+ T cells looked similar.

Taken from the germline V gene, the CDR1 and CDR2 loops are MNHEY and SVGAGI. V drops 0 bases and J drops 1 base, leaving 9 bases in between. The CDR3 measures 15 amino acids from cysteine to phenylalanine. The sequence is cut down to CDR3 DNA, 45 bases in frame from base 1. Patients showed reduced numbers of naive CD4 T cells and, even more so, naive CD8 T cells, along with expanded effector memory subpopulations. Before TCR sequencing, CD3+CD4+ T cells were sorted out of fresh PBMCs. This receptor chain uses TRBV6-5 and TRBJ1-1; a weak D assignment points to TRBD1 (6 bases agree). The sequenced sample consisted of CD4+ T cells from blood. This TCR derives from a girl between 10 and 17 years old with POLD1 deficiency. The CDR3 here reads CASSYSRTANTEAFF. Here is the DNA: TGTGCCAGCAGTTACTCAAGGACAGCGAACACTGAAGCTTTCTTT.